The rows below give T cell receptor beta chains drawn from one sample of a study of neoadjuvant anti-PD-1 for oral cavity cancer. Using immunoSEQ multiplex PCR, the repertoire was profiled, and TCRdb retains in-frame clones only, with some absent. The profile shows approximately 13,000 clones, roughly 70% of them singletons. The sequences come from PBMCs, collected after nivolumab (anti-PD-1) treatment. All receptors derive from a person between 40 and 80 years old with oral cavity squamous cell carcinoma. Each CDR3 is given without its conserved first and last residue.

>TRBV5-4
ASSPGTALGYEQY
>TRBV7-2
ASSLSGTPYQQY
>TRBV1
TSNRDRTYEQY
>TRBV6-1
ASSEAYRVQETQY
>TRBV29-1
SALTGGGKQY
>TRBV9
ASGTGAKNTEAF
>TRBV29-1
SVRRVFKGEKLF
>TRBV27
AGSFSGRATEAF
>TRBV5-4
ASSYSGAGVPYGYT
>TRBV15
ATSARMNTEAF
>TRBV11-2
ASSQGPGNTIY
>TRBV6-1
ASSEDRWAGGSEQY
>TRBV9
ASSAERTGGQETQY
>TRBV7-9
ASSLSRIAGRDIGETQY
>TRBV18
ASSPGGSASPLH
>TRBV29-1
SVQGGRDQPQH
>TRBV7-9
ASTAAGHTDTQY
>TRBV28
ASSLSDAGNTIY
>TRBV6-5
ASSFNRNQPQH
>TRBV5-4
ASSLDSHQPQH
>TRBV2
ASSEDRAYTGELF
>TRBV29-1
SVGGAATNEKLF
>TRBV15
ATSRLGEPHEQF
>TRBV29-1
SVLGPLTYEQY
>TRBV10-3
AISLRAGNYGYT
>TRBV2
ASGETYTEAF
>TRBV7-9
ASSIQDRDYGYT
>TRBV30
AWSRQENTEAF
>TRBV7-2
ASSLGPLSYEQY
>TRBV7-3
ASSHGLAGDEQF
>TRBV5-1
ASSPWTENTEAF
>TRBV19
ASSIVRYRVPGELF
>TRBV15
ATSRDLRPGELANYGYT
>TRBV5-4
ASSGSTGQNEQF
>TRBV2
ASRETGRSQPQH
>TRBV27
ASSRLFTYEQY
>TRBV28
ASSLIFQPQH
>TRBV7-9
ASSSPSAPSGPMNTEAF
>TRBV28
ASSLRTGEQY
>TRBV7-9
ASRWGQLNTEAF
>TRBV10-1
ASSEGLASTYEQY
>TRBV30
AWTSGYTDTQY
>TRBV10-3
AISESKQDTEAF
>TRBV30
AWKLGGVGNTIY
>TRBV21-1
ASSRAGLSTYNEQF
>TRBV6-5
ASSYGRGNQPQH
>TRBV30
AWSVTGVETQY
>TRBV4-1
ASSQDGNQPQH
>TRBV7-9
ASSARSTGPSTDTQY
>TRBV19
ASNNPGSSYNSPLH
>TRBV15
ATSGLDRGVYNEQF
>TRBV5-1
ASSLVPGKMNTEAF
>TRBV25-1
ASKPTRMNTEAF
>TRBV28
AATRGANTIY
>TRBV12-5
ASGLDGLGAF
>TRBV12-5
ASGLVGTSFQPQH
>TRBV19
ASSIRDTQY
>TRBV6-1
ASSVSGTGVLPLH
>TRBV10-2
ASRLAGPYNEQF
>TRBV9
ASSPGTHGGTDTQY